This T cell receptor beta chain was observed in a study of T cells in localized non-small cell lung cancer (dated by TCRdb to 2020 to 2022). In terms of the full investigation: Comparing tumors with uninvolved tumor-adjacent lungs, the study looked at the T cell repertoires of over 200 patients with early-stage NSCLC. Of the NSCLC patients, roughly 130 were male and approximately 100 were female, and the mean age was approximately 66 years. All 250 or so NSCLC patients in the cohort were treatment-naive and had localized lung tumors that were resected.

The immunoSEQ Assay was used to sequence TCR beta CDR3 regions from DNA. As for how the authors treated the data: To compute T cell density, TCR beta template counts were normalized to usable DNA, which was estimated by amplifying housekeeping genes. The preseqR package was used to estimate richness by extrapolating to 400,000 templates for PBMC samples and to 120,000 templates for tissue samples. Clonality was defined by subtracting Pielou's evenness from one. Tissue-enriched TCRs were identified by differential abundance testing using productive amino-acid clonotypes, minimum total count 5 and alpha 0.1. The Jaccard Index and the Morisita Overlap Index were used to measure repertoire overlap between compartments. GLIPH grouped TCR beta CDR3s together with public tetramer-defined viral CDR3s, and a viral motif had to include at least three viral sequences and also show V-gene enrichment. TCRdb took this table from immuneACCESS and kept in-frame rearrangements with V and J called. Such tables lack part of the clones; where checked against another copy, unresolved V genes explain under half of the gap, and the rest is unexplained. V, J and clone size derive from that table, while D and trimming were established from the DNA sequence. The sample has 2,700 or so clones on record, about 30% of them singletons. The ten largest clonotypes hold around 8.5% of the sample.

Broader findings and caveats from the paper: Longer overall survival was associated with higher blood T cell density, whereas shorter survival was associated with higher adjacent-lung clonality. The highest T cell clonality was observed in uninvolved tumor-adjacent lung, where clonality exceeded that of tumor, suggesting that antigenic responses were more focused in uninvolved tumor-adjacent lung. Multi-region tumor sequencing was not performed, so intratumor heterogeneity could not be excluded. A median of roughly 50 of the top 100 tumor clones turned up in the paired uninvolved adjacent lung, and 25 to 30 of those clones also ranked among the top 100 of that same adjacent lung. Since the design was exploratory, TCR variables were selected using unadjusted p-values with no false-discovery rate correction.

The CDR3, from cysteine to phenylalanine, totals 15 residues. Solely the CDR3 DNA is kept, with 45 bases framed from the first base. Trimming accounts for 7 bases at V and 1 base at J, while the number of junction bases matched to no gene is 8. From a lookup of the germline V gene, CDR1 and CDR2 are SGHNT and YENEEA. At diagnosis, tumor, uninvolved tumor-adjacent lung and peripheral blood were collected and then preserved as a mix of FFPE and fresh-frozen material. This clone is considered medium-sized (0.01 to 0.1%). The clone's antigen remains unknown. No much larger clonotype is one base removed from it; base qualities were not supplied.

The specimen comprised lung tumor tissue, sampled before any cancer treatment. The clonotype originates from an older female donor with stage I lung adenocarcinoma. The V and J genes are TRBV11-3 and TRBJ2-3; TRBD2 fits 7 bases in the junction. The bases are TGTGCCAGCACCACGCCGGCGGGGGGCACAGATACGCAGTATTTT. Its translation is CASTTPAGGTDTQYF.